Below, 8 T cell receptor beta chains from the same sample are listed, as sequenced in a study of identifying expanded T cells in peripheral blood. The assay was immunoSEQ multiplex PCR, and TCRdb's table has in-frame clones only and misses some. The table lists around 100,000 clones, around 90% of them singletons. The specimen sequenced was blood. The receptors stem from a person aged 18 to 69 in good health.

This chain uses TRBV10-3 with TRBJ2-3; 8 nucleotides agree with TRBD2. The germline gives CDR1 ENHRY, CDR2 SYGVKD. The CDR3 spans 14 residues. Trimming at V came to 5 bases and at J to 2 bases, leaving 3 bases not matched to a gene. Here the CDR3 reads CAISSGSPTDTQYF. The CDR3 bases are TGTGCCATCAGTAGCGGGAGTCCCACAGATACGCAGTATTTT.

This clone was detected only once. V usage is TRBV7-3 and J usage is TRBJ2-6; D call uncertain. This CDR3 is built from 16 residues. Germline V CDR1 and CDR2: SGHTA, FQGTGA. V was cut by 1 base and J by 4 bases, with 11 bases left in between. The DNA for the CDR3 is TGTGCCAGCAGCTTAAAGTTGGGTCTCGGGGCCAACGTCCTGACTTTC. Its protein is CASSLKLGLGANVLTF.

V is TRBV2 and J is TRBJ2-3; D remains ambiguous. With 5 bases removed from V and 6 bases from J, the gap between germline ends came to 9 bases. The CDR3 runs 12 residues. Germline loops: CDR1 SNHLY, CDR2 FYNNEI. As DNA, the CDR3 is TGTGCCAGCAGTCGGCAGCTTGATACGCAGTATTTT. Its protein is CASSRQLDTQYF.

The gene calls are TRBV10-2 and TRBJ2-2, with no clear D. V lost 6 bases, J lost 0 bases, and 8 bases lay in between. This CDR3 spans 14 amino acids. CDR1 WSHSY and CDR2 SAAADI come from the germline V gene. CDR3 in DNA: TGCGCCAGCAGAAGGGAAGCGAACACCGGGGAGCTGTTTTTT. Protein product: CASRREANTGELFF.

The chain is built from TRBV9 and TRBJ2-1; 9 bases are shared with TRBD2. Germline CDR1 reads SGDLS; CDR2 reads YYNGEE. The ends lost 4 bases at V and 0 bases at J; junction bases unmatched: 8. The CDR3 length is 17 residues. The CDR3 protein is CASSSPTSGHSYNEQFF. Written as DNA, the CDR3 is TGTGCCAGCAGCTCCCCGACTAGCGGACACTCCTACAATGAGCAGTTCTTC. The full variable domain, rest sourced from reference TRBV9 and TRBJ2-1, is DSGVTQTPKHLITATGQRVTLRCSPRSGDLSVYWYQQSLDQGLQFLIQYYNGEERAKGNILERFSAQQFPDLHSELNLSSLELGDSALYFCASSSPTSGHSYNEQFFGPGTRLTVL.

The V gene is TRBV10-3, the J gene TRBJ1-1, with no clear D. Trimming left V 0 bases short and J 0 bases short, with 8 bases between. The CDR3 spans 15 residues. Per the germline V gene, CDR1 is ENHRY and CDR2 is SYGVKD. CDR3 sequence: CAISESKTMNTEAFF. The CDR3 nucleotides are TGTGCCATCAGTGAGTCAAAGACCATGAACACTGAAGCTTTCTTT.

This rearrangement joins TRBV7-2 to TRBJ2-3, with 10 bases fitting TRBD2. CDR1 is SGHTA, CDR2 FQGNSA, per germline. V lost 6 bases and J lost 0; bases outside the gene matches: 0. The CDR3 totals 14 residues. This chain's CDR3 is CASRTSGSTDTQYF. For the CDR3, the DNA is TGTGCCAGCAGGACTAGCGGGAGCACAGATACGCAGTATTTT.

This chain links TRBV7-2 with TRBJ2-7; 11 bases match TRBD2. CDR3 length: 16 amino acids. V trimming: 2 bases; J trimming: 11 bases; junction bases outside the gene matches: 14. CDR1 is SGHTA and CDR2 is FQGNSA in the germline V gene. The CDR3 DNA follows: TGTGCCAGCAGCTTATTTTTGTCGATAGCGGGGGGGGAAAAGTACTTC. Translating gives CASSLFLSIAGGEKYF.